This paragraph reports one T cell receptor beta chain. The antigen is undetermined. CDR1 is SEHNR, CDR2 FQNEAQ, per germline (reference sequence). The CDR3 runs to 16 residues. V was clipped by 4 bases and J by 0 bases; unmatched bases: 6. The sample is drawn from a study of graft-versus-host responses after intestinal transplantation. Study overall: Induction with anti-thymocyte globulin, then tacrolimus and steroids for roughly 3 years, was given to all recipients. Regarding the study as a whole: High graft-versus-host to host-versus-graft clonal ratios were seen in allografts of patients with graft-donor T cell macrochimerism.

Data came from immunoSEQ multiplex PCR; TCRdb stores just in-frame clones and leaves some out. The sample consists of tens of thousands of clones, about nine tenths of them appearing once. The TCR was taken from a human donor who received an intestinal transplant. The material sequenced was unstimulated CD8+ T cells sorted from spleen or lymph node cells, taken before intestinal transplant. The genes are TRBV7-9 and TRBJ2-1, with 7 bases lining up with TRBD1. CDR3 residues: CASSSRDSRSYNEQFF. As DNA, the CDR3 is TGTGCCAGCAGCTCACGGGACAGCCGCTCCTACAATGAGCAGTTCTTC. The full variable domain, completed using reference TRBV7-9 and TRBJ2-1, is DTGVSQNPRHKITKRGQNVTFRCDPISEHNRLYWYRQTLGQGPEFLTYFQNEAQLEKSRLLSDRFSAERPKGSFSTLEIQRTEQGDSAMYLCASSSRDSRSYNEQFFGPGTRLTVL.